This is a list of T cell receptor beta chains from one sample in a study of T cell responses to AZD1222 COVID-19 vaccine. Repertoires were generated with immunoSEQ multiplex PCR, while TCRdb's copy carries only in-frame clones and drops some. The table includes 70,000 to 85,000 clones, about 82% detected once. The specimen comprised peripheral blood, sampled on day 0 of AZD1222 vaccination. All receptors come from an adult in good health. Both conserved end residues are part of each CDR3. A D gene is named only where the DNA matches it firmly. Rows may omit the clone size; those that give it use once, few, many or a size class.

j_call d_call clone_size v_call cdr3_nt cdr3_aa
TRBJ1-5 TRBD1 . TRBV19 TGTGCCAGTAGTCTACGGAGGGGGACAGGGAATAGCAATCAGCCCCAGCATTTT CASSLRRGTGNSNQPQHF
TRBJ1-2 . . TRBV19 TGTGCCAGTAGTATGGGGGGCGATGGCTACACCTTC CASSMGGDGYTF
TRBJ2-7 . few TRBV7-9 TGTGCCAGCAGCTACCGGGACTTTACCTACGAGCAGTACTTC CASSYRDFTYEQYF
TRBJ1-5 . . TRBV7-8 TGTGCCAGCAGCTTAGCACCCGCAGGGGCCCATCAGCCCCAGCATTTT CASSLAPAGAHQPQHF
TRBJ2-1 . . TRBV29-1 TGCAGCGTTCAGGGGCAGGCACAGGTCAATGAGCAGTTCTTC CSVQGQAQVNEQFF
TRBJ2-5 TRBD2 . TRBV5-6 TGTGCCAGCAGCTTGGCACCGGGGGGTTACCAAGAGACCCAGTACTTC CASSLAPGGYQETQYF
TRBJ2-3 . . TRBV4-2 TGTGCCAGCAGCCAAGAACGGGGGTACGGCACAGATACGCAGTATTTT CASSQERGYGTDTQYF
TRBJ2-3 TRBD2 . TRBV5-1 TGCGCCAGCAGCAGCGGACTAGCGGGAGGGCAAGATACGCAGTATTTT CASSSGLAGGQDTQYF
TRBJ2-7 . . TRBV20-1 TGCAGTGCTAGGGAAGTTTACGAGCAGTACTTC CSAREVYEQYF
TRBJ2-2 . few TRBV13 TGTGCCAGCCTAAACGGGCGACTTGACACGAACACCGGGGAGCTGTTTTTT CASLNGRLDTNTGELFF
TRBJ1-1 . once TRBV30 TGTGCCTGGAGGGCCGGGACATATGACACTGAAGCTTTCTTT CAWRAGTYDTEAFF
TRBJ2-7 . . TRBV4-1 TGCGCCAGCAGCCAAGGATCCGGGGGTAGCCGGAGCGACGAGCAGTACTTC CASSQGSGGSRSDEQYF
TRBJ2-1 TRBD2 . TRBV4-1 TGCGCCAGCAGAGCGGGAGGGCCCTCGTCTCACAATGAGCAGTTCTTC CASRAGGPSSHNEQFF
TRBJ2-4 TRBD1 . TRBV6-6 TGTGCCAGCAGTCCAACCTTCGGACAGGGGAACGCCAAAAACATTCAGTACTTC CASSPTFGQGNAKNIQYF
TRBJ1-2 . many TRBV6-2/TRBV6-3 TGTGCCAGCAGTTACGCGCAGGGCGACACCCGTTACTATGGCTACACCTTC CASSYAQGDTRYYGYTF
TRBJ1-2 . . TRBV6-2/TRBV6-3 TGTGCCAGCAGCCCGGTGGGGATTGGCTACACCTTC CASSPVGIGYTF
TRBJ1-1 . . TRBV10-3 TGTGCCATCAGTGATCCAGTCATGAACACTGAAGCTTTCTTT CAISDPVMNTEAFF
TRBJ1-1 TRBD1 . TRBV5-1 TGCGCCAGCAGCCTACTACAGGGGATGGAAGCTTTCTTT CASSLLQGMEAFF